The 22 T cell receptor beta chains in this list originate from one sample, sequenced in a study of blood T cell repertoires in COVID-19. Generated by immunoSEQ multiplex PCR, the TCRdb table keeps only in-frame clones and is missing some. The sample includes approximately 190,000 clones, around 86% of them seen just once. Specimen: PBMCs or T cells enriched from blood (not recorded which). The receptors shown here come from a woman aged 35 to 49 in a cohort exposed to, infected with or recovered from COVID-19 (not recorded which).

This chain uses TRBV2 with TRBJ2-7; TRBD1 matches at 10 bases. Trimming removed 8 bases from V and 1 base from J; junction bases left unmatched: 5. The germline CDR1 and CDR2 sequences are SNHLY and FYNNEI. The length of the CDR3 is 14 residues. CDR3 residues: CASCWTGGSYEQYF. As DNA, the CDR3 is TGTGCCAGCTGTTGGACAGGGGGATCCTACGAGCAGTACTTC.

This clone was counted at least ten times. The chain recombines TRBV5-3 with TRBJ2-2; 10 bases agree with TRBD2. TRBV5-3 has ORF status, its function being uncertain. Germline trimming cut 6 bases from V and 6 bases from J; bases unmatched to any gene: 5. The CDR3 is 14 amino acids. The CDR3 nucleotides read TGTGCCAGAATCGCTAGCGGGGGACCCGGGGAGCTGTTTTTT. Translated, it gives CARIASGGPGELFF.

J is TRBJ1-2 and V is TRBV5-1, with 11 bases matching TRBD1. J was trimmed by 7 bases and V by 0 bases; bases with no gene match: 5. Germline values: CDR1 SGHRS, CDR2 YFSETQ. The CDR3 extends over 15 amino acids. For the CDR3, the DNA is TGCGCCAGCAGCTTGGAACCGGACAGGGGGCCTGGCTACACCTTC. Translated: CASSLEPDRGPGYTF. Variable domain in full (rest from reference TRBV5-1 and TRBJ1-2): KAGVTQTPRYLIKTRGQQVTLSCSPISGHRSVSWYQQTPGQGLQFLFEYFSETQRNKGNFPGRFSGRQFSNSRSEMNVSTLELGDSALYLCASSLEPDRGPGYTFGSGTRLTVV.

The chain carries TRBV13 and TRBJ2-2; D is possibly TRBD2 (7 bases). V gave up 3 bases and J gave up 5 bases, with 16 bases separating them. This CDR3 comprises 16 residues. The germline CDR1 and CDR2 sequences are PRHDT and FYEKMQ (reference sequence). The CDR3 DNA sequence: TGTGCCAGCAGCTTTGGACTAGGGGGTGGGACCGGGGAGCTGTTTTTT. This encodes CASSFGLGGGTGELFF.

This clone was counted a single time. This rearrangement joins TRBV5-1 to TRBJ1-4, with a weak D call TRBD1 (5 bases). CDR1 is SGHRS and CDR2 is YFSETQ in the germline V gene. The CDR3 sequence is 17 residues long. Trimming took 0 bases from V and 0 from J, leaving 12 bases between them. This chain's CDR3 is CASSLAPQAATNEKLFF. Here the CDR3 DNA reads TGCGCCAGCAGCTTGGCCCCACAGGCTGCAACTAATGAAAAACTGTTTTTT.

The chain uses TRBV29-1 and TRBJ1-1, with D possibly matching TRBD1 (6 bases). V was pared by 4 bases and J by 6 bases, with 9 bases between. CDR1 and CDR2 (germline): SQVTM, ANQGSEA. The CDR3 totals 11 residues. CDR3 coding DNA: TGCAGCGTTGGCAGGGGATCTGAAGCTTTCTTT. Protein product: CSVGRGSEAFF.

This clone was found many times. The J gene is TRBJ1-2, the V gene TRBV4-1; possibly TRBD1 for D (5 bases). The CDR3 totals 16 residues. In germline, CDR1 is MGHRA, CDR2 YSYEKL. Trimming removed 4 bases from V and 8 bases from J, with 23 bases in between. The CDR3 spells CASSPYDSTPAWGYTF. CDR3 coding DNA: TGCGCCAGCAGCCCTTATGACAGTACGCCGGCGTGGGGCTACACCTTC.

V and J are TRBV11-3 and TRBJ2-5; 7 nucleotides align to TRBD1. The CDR3 has 12 amino acids. Trimming took 6 bases from V and 5 from J; bases not matched to a gene: 3. The germline gives CDR1 SGHNT, CDR2 YENEEA. The CDR3 DNA reads TGTGCCAGCAGGTCCAGGGGGGAGACCCAGTACTTC. Translated: CASRSRGETQYF.

The genes are TRBV27 and TRBJ2-4, with a tentative D call TRBD2 (5 bases). Trimming pared 1 base from V and 2 bases from J, leaving 18 bases between. Germline-derived CDR1 and CDR2 are MNHEY and SMNVEV (reference sequence). CDR3 size: 18 residues. The CDR3 sequence is CASSLFGIAAGSKNIQYF. The CDR3 DNA reads as TGTGCCAGCAGTTTATTTGGGATTGCCGCGGGTTCCAAAAACATTCAGTACTTC.

The gene calls are TRBV20-1 and TRBJ2-7; 9 positions agree with TRBD2. Germline CDR1 and CDR2: DFQATT and SNEGSKA (reference sequence). CDR3 length: 15 amino acids. J was trimmed by 2 bases and V by 3 bases; bases with no gene match: 8. The CDR3 loop reads CSASKRGVSAYEQYF. CDR3 nucleotide sequence: TGCAGTGCTAGTAAGCGGGGGGTCTCTGCCTACGAGCAGTACTTC.

The chain recombines TRBV13 with TRBJ1-1; D is undetermined. This CDR3 is built from 14 residues. With 2 bases removed from V and 1 base from J, the gap between germline ends came to 8 bases. CDR1 PRHDT and CDR2 FYEKMQ come from the germline V gene (reference sequence). The CDR3 DNA is TGTGCCAGCAGCTTACGTCAGAAGAACACTGAAGCTTTCTTT. Residues: CASSLRQKNTEAFF.

This chain joins TRBV7-9 and TRBJ2-1, with 7 bases that match TRBD2. This CDR3 contains 15 residues. Germline loops: CDR1 SEHNR, CDR2 FQNEAQ (reference sequence). The ends lost 1 base at V and 6 bases at J; junction bases unmatched: 6. This CDR3 is CASSLGGGRGNEQFF. The DNA of the CDR3 is TGTGCCAGCAGCTTAGGCGGCGGGAGAGGCAATGAGCAGTTCTTC.

J is TRBJ2-5 and V is TRBV11-2; tentative D call: TRBD1 (5 bases). Germline lookup yields CDR1 SGHAT and CDR2 FQNNGV. The CDR3 covers 14 residues. Trimming took off 0 bases at V and 10 bases at J, with 15 bases between the two ends. CDR3 sequence (DNA): TGTGCCAGCAGCTTAGATCCGGGTGGAAGGGGCCAGTACTTC. As protein: CASSLDPGGRGQYF.

This clone was seen just once. This chain connects TRBV20-1 to TRBJ2-1; no clear D. V gave up 2 bases and J gave up 6 bases, with 5 bases separating them. Germline CDR1 DFQATT, CDR2 SNEGSKA (reference sequence). The CDR3 length is 11 residues. CDR3 in amino acids: CSARLLNEQFF. DNA of the CDR3: TGCAGTGCTAGACTACTCAATGAGCAGTTCTTC.

This chain connects TRBV5-5 to TRBJ1-1; weak D call: TRBD1 (5 bases). Germline CDR1 reads SGHKS; CDR2 reads YYEKEE (reference sequence). Trimming removed 4 bases from V and 3 bases from J, with 10 bases in between. This CDR3 contains 13 residues. In DNA form, the CDR3 reads TGTGCCAGCAGCCCCGACAGACACACTGAAGCTTTCTTT. It translates to CASSPDRHTEAFF.

V usage is TRBV6-6 and J usage is TRBJ2-4, with D tentatively TRBD1 (6 bases). The CDR3 has 16 amino acids. With 2 bases removed from V and 0 bases from J, the gap between germline ends came to 11 bases. Germline CDR1 and CDR2: MNHNY and SVGAGI (reference sequence). The DNA for the CDR3 is TGTGCCAGCAGTTACAGGGGACAAATAGCCAAAAACATTCAGTACTTC. Its translation: CASSYRGQIAKNIQYF.

V and J are TRBV7-2 and TRBJ2-5, with 10 bases aligning to TRBD2. V trimming: 5 bases; J trimming: 5 bases; junction bases outside the gene matches: 11. The CDR3 loop spans 16 amino acids. CDR1 and CDR2 from the germline V gene are SGHTA and FQGNSA. CDR3 amino acids: CASSPPGLAVGETQYF. The CDR3 nucleotides read TGTGCCAGCAGCCCTCCCGGACTAGCGGTAGGGGAGACCCAGTACTTC.

V gene TRBV5-6 combines with J gene TRBJ2-1; TRBD2 aligns across 16 bases. The CDR3 totals 15 residues. After removal of 4 bases from V and 10 bases from J, the junction contained 5 bases not matched to a gene. CDR1 is SGHDT and CDR2 is YYEEEE in the germline V gene. CDR3 DNA sequence: TGTGCCAGCAGCGGCGGGACTAGCGGGAGGGAAGAGCAGTTCTTC. Encoded protein: CASSGGTSGREEQFF.

The CDR3 DNA reads TGTGCCAGTAGATCGACAGGGGGCGATTATGGCTACACCTTC. It codes for CASRSTGGDYGYTF. The rearrangement joins TRBV19 to TRBJ1-2; 10 positions match TRBD1. After removal of 6 bases from V and 5 bases from J, the junction contained 6 bases not matched to a gene. Looked up from germline, CDR1 is LNHDA and CDR2 is SQIVND (reference sequence). The CDR3 has 14 amino acids.

The chain recombines TRBV10-2 with TRBJ1-1, with a tentative D call TRBD1 (5 bases). CDR1 and CDR2 (germline): WSHSY, SAAADI. The V gene lost 2 bases and the J gene lost 4 bases, with 14 bases spanning the gap. This CDR3 contains 15 residues. CDR3 in DNA: TGCGCCAGCAGTGAGGCTCCGGGGGAGGGCACTGAAGCTTTCTTT. Encoded protein: CASSEAPGEGTEAFF.

The chain carries TRBV6-2 or TRBV6-3 and TRBJ1-2; no firm D call. CDR3 length: 13 amino acids. Between the trimmed V and J ends, which lost 2 bases and 4 bases, there was a span of 8 bases. Germline V gene data show CDR1 as MNHEY and CDR2 as SVGEGT. The CDR3 nucleotides read TGTGCCAGCAGTTACGTTATAGTCTATGGCTACACCTTC. This encodes CASSYVIVYGYTF.

This clone turned up a few times. The chain carries TRBV6-5 and TRBJ1-5, with 8 positions matching TRBD1. V trimming: 5 bases; J trimming: 6 bases; junction bases outside the gene matches: 3. This CDR3 spans 13 amino acids. CDR1 is MNHEY, CDR2 SVGAGI, per germline. CDR3 sequence reads: CASSRTGGQPQHF. CDR3 sequence (DNA): TGTGCCAGCAGTAGAACAGGGGGTCAGCCCCAGCATTTT.